The 7 T cell receptor beta chains below come from one sample, sequenced in a study of blood T cell repertoires in COVID-19. Sequenced by immunoSEQ multiplex PCR; TCRdb stores in-frame clones only, minus some. Among roughly 57,000 clones, around four fifths were seen once, and the ten largest hold approximately 20%. Specimen: peripheral blood. The receptors were sampled from a man aged 25 to 40 with COVID-19, enrolled during active disease.

J is TRBJ1-2 and V is TRBV4-3, with 8 bases matching TRBD1. Per germline, CDR1 LGHNA and CDR2 YSLEER. The CDR3 is made up of 16 amino acids. The junction had 7 bases not matched to a gene; V was cut back by 1 base and J by 3 bases. The CDR3 DNA reads TGCGCCAGCAGCCAAGTTCAGACAGGGGATTACTATGGCTACACCTTC. Translated, it gives CASSQVQTGDYYGYTF.

The chain employs TRBV6-6 and TRBJ1-5; D gene uncertain. CDR3 length: 15 amino acids. Germline V gene sequence: CDR1 MNHNY, CDR2 SVGAGI (reference sequence). V dropped 6 bases and J dropped 1 base, with 13 bases sitting between them. DNA of the CDR3: TGTGCCAGCAGACTAGGGCTCGCCAGCAATCAGCCCCAGCATTTT. Translating it yields CASRLGLASNQPQHF.

The gene calls are TRBV2 and TRBJ1-6; D might be TRBD1 (6 bases). The CDR3 contains 15 residues. Trimming left V 0 bases short and J 9 bases short, with 12 bases between. Looked up from germline, CDR1 is SNHLY and CDR2 is FYNNEI. Written as DNA, the CDR3 is TGTGCCAGCAGTGAAGCGCGTCAGGGGCGTTCACCCCTCCACTTT. This sequence encodes CASSEARQGRSPLHF.

This clone has only a few counts. The chain combines TRBV15 with TRBJ1-4; unclear D gene. Trimming removed 3 bases from V and 5 bases from J, with 4 bases in between. This CDR3 has 12 residues. The germline gives CDR1 LNHNV, CDR2 YYDKDF (reference sequence). The CDR3 bases are TGTGCCACCAGCAGGGGCAATGAAAAACTGTTTTTT. Its translation: CATSRGNEKLFF.

This chain links TRBV5-1 with TRBJ1-1; 7 bases are shared with TRBD1. This CDR3 has 14 amino acids. The junction had 10 bases not matched to a gene; V was cut back by 6 bases and J by 5 bases. Germline V gene sequence: CDR1 SGHRS, CDR2 YFSETQ. The CDR3 sequence: CASTLQGGETEAFF. The CDR3 nucleotides are TGCGCCAGCACCCTCCAGGGGGGCGAGACTGAAGCTTTCTTT.

This clone was recorded a few times. The CDR3, as DNA: TGCGCCAGCAGATCCCCGACAGGGCCCGTTAACTATGGCTACACCTTC. Protein sequence: CASRSPTGPVNYGYTF. J is TRBJ1-2 and V is TRBV5-1, with 7 bases identical to TRBD1. Germline CDR1 is SGHRS and CDR2 is YFSETQ. The V segment lost 5 bases and the J segment 1 base; nucleotides outside the gene matches: 11. The CDR3 has 16 residues.

This chain joins TRBV6-2 or TRBV6-3 and TRBJ1-1; D may be TRBD1 (5 bases). This CDR3 contains 11 residues. The V end lost 4 bases, the J end lost 6 bases, and 6 bases lay between the germline ends. Germline CDR1 MNHEY, CDR2 SVGEGT. DNA for the CDR3: TGTGCCAGCAGTTGGGGGGCTGAAGCTTTCTTT. This gives the protein CASSWGAEAFF.